This T cell receptor beta chain was sequenced for a study of cytomegalovirus exposure and HLA in healthy donors. Regarding the study as a whole: Previously analyzed data showed that most TCR beta V segments were productive at a frequency of about 90% or about 30%.

Researchers ran the PCR with 60 Vbeta and 13 Jbeta primers. Data came from immunoSEQ multiplex PCR; TCRdb stores just in-frame clones and leaves some out. The data show about 130,000 clones, roughly three quarters seen once. Trimming took 6 bases from V and 2 from J, leaving 20 bases between them. Germline V gene sequence: CDR1 MGHRA, CDR2 YSYEKL. The CDR3 has 16 residues. As regards this clone: Its matching antigen is unknown.

V is TRBV4-1 and J is TRBJ2-7; tentatively, D is TRBD1 (5 bases). This TCR was sampled from a man younger than 40 in good health and CMV-seronegative. Sample: PBMCs. The CDR3 here is CASSQSPRAGPYEQYF. The CDR3 region has the DNA TGCGCCAGCAGTCAGAGTCCTCGGGCAGGGCCCTACGAGCAGTACTTC.